These 24 T cell receptor beta chains came from one sample sequenced in a study of T-cell reconstitution after alpha-beta-depleted transplantation in children. Unique molecular identifiers tagged the TCRbeta library. TCRdb used MiXCR to reprocess the PCR reads, holding one entry per CDR3 protein. The sample yields about 900,000 distinct CDR3 sequences, roughly 29% seen once. The sample here was PBMCs, mostly from graft donor cells, taken 360 days after TCRalphabeta/CD19-depleted stem cell transplant. The receptors originated from a boy younger than two who had a stem cell transplant for SCID, so the T cells may come from the graft donor.

In its sample, this clonotype was seen a few times. The J gene is TRBJ2-3, the V gene TRBV6-2 or TRBV6-3; D is unresolved. There are 13 residues in the CDR3. The V and J ends lost 10 bases and 4 bases respectively, with 15 bases between them. The V gene's germline CDR1 is MNHEY and CDR2 SVGEGT. The CDR3 spells CATGPNEPDTQYF. The CDR3 DNA is TGTGCCACCGGGCCCAACGAGCCAGATACGCAGTATTTT.

This clonotype was detected only a few times. The chain links TRBV12-3 or TRBV12-4 to TRBJ1-1, with no clear D. There are 14 residues in the CDR3. The V and J ends lost 6 bases and 1 base respectively, with 12 bases between them. CDR3 loop: CASRYGLKNTEAFF. The CDR3 DNA is TGTGCCAGCAGGTATGGACTGAAGAACACTGAAGCTTTCTTT.

Only a few counts were recorded for this clonotype. The CDR3 loop is CASSSRPGQVTDTQYF. The CDR3 coding sequence is TGTGCCAGCAGTTCCCGTCCGGGACAGGTTACAGATACGCAGTATTTT. The rearrangement joins TRBV12-3 or TRBV12-4 to TRBJ2-3, with 8 nucleotides matching TRBD1. This CDR3 comprises 16 residues. V dropped 4 bases and J dropped 3; count of bases not matched to a gene: 9.

This clonotype was counted only a few times. The chain couples TRBV12-3 or TRBV12-4 to TRBJ1-4, with D possibly TRBD1 on 5 matching bases. The V end was cut by 5 bases, the J end by 4 bases, with 11 bases between. This CDR3 spans 14 amino acids. CDR3 in DNA: TGTGCCAGCAGTATTCAGGGACTTAATGAAAAACTGTTTTTT. This encodes CASSIQGLNEKLFF.

This clonotype was seen only a few times. V gene TRBV24-1 combines with J gene TRBJ1-2, with TRBD1 matching 7 bases. The germline V gene encodes CDR1 KGHDR and CDR2 SFDVKD. J gave up 6 bases and V 7 bases, and 10 bases lay outside the gene matches. CDR3 length: 14 residues. CDR3 nucleotides: TGTGCCACCAGCACGCCGACAGGGAAAGATGGCTACACCTTC. Residues: CATSTPTGKDGYTF.

The V call is TRBV2, the J call TRBJ2-2; D remains ambiguous. Germline assignment: CDR1 SNHLY and CDR2 FYNNEI. Trimming took 1 base from V and 6 from J, leaving 9 bases between them. CDR3 length: 14 amino acids. CDR3 in DNA: TGTGCCAGCAGTGAAGTGAGCGCCTCCGGGGAGCTGTTTTTT. It codes for CASSEVSASGELFF. The complete variable domain, with remaining parts taken from reference TRBV2 and TRBJ2-2, reads EPEVTQTPSHQVTQMGQEVILRCVPISNHLYFYWYRQILGQKVEFLVSFYNNEISEKSEIFDDQFSVERPDGSNFTLKIRSTKLEDSAMYFCASSEVSASGELFFGEGSRLTVL.

There are a few counts of this clonotype. The rearrangement joins TRBV9 to TRBJ2-7, with D tentatively TRBD1 (6 bases). The germline V and J ends were trimmed by 4 bases and 3 bases, with 14 bases remaining between them. Germline V gene data show CDR1 as SGDLS and CDR2 as YYNGEE. The CDR3 is 14 residues long. CDR3 in DNA: TGTGCCAGCAGCCCCGGACAGCAGCTCTACGAGCAGTACTTC. Translating it yields CASSPGQQLYEQYF. The full variable domain, completed using reference TRBV9 and TRBJ2-7, is DSGVTQTPKHLITATGQRVTLRCSPRSGDLSVYWYQQSLDQGLQFLIQYYNGEERAKGNILERFSAQQFPDLHSELNLSSLELGDSALYFCASSPGQQLYEQYFGPGTRLTVT.

V is TRBV20-1 and J is TRBJ2-7, with D tentatively TRBD1 or TRBD2 (7 bases each). The CDR3 consists of 15 residues. Trimming left V 7 bases short and J 7 bases short, with 26 bases between. Germline V gene data show CDR1 as DFQATT and CDR2 as SNEGSKA (reference sequence). CDR3 sequence (DNA): TGCAGTGTCAGGGGGGGCACCGACCCCGGCGGGGAGCAGTACTTC. It translates to CSVRGGTDPGGEQYF.

This chain joins TRBV12-3 or TRBV12-4 and TRBJ2-7; TRBD1 matches at 8 bases. This CDR3 is built from 14 residues. With V trimmed by 2 bases and J by 4 bases, 4 bases remained unmatched. For the CDR3, the DNA is TGTGCCAGCAGTTTATCGGACAGGGAGTACGAGCAGTACTTC. Its protein is CASSLSDREYEQYF.

The sample holds a few counts of this clonotype. The rearrangement links TRBV7-2 to TRBJ1-1; unclear D gene. CDR3 length: 15 residues. Germline CDR1 reads SGHTA; CDR2 reads FQGNSA. Trimming shortened V by 2 bases and J by 1 base, and 11 bases separated the two germline ends. The CDR3 DNA sequence: TGTGCCAGCAGCTTAATGTGGAGAGGGAACACTGAAGCTTTCTTT. Translating gives CASSLMWRGNTEAFF.

This chain links TRBV20-1 with TRBJ1-1; unclear D gene. CDR3 length: 12 amino acids. Trimming stripped 7 bases from V and 2 bases from J, with 11 bases between. Germline V gene lookup returns CDR1 DFQATT and CDR2 SNEGSKA (reference sequence). The chain's CDR3 is CSVKSGNTEAFF. The CDR3 DNA follows: TGCAGTGTTAAGTCGGGAAACACTGAAGCTTTCTTT.

A few counts support this clonotype. The chain employs TRBV28 and TRBJ1-1; D is undetermined. CDR3 length: 16 amino acids. Looked up from germline, CDR1 is MDHEN and CDR2 is SYDVKM. Trimming shortened V by 2 bases and J by 1 base, and 14 bases separated the two germline ends. CDR3 in DNA: TGTGCCAGCAGTTTAATAATCGGGGTTCGGAACACTGAAGCTTTCTTT. Translated: CASSLIIGVRNTEAFF.

The V and J genes are TRBV5-1 and TRBJ2-1, with TRBD2 matching over 9 bases. The V gene end was trimmed by 4 bases and the J gene end by 5 bases; junction bases not matched to a gene: 4. This CDR3 contains 14 residues. CDR1 is SGHRS and CDR2 is YFSETQ in the germline V gene. CDR3 DNA: TGCGCCAGCAGCGCGGGACTAGCTAACAATGAGCAGTTCTTC. It encodes CASSAGLANNEQFF. The variable domain in full, with the rest retrieved from reference TRBV5-1 and TRBJ2-1, is KAGVTQTPRYLIKTRGQQVTLSCSPISGHRSVSWYQQTPGQGLQFLFEYFSETQRNKGNFPGRFSGRQFSNSRSEMNVSTLELGDSALYLCASSAGLANNEQFFGPGTRLTVL.

The chain combines TRBV20-1 with TRBJ2-3; tentatively, D is TRBD2 (6 bases). Germline lookup yields CDR1 DFQATT and CDR2 SNEGSKA (reference sequence). The CDR3 runs 13 residues. Trimming removed 2 bases at V and 6 bases at J, with 12 bases between. The CDR3 sequence: CSARSSAGDTQYF. As DNA, the CDR3 is TGCAGTGCTAGATCTAGCGCAGGCGATACGCAGTATTTT.

In its sample, this clonotype was seen a few times. The CDR3 loop is CASSLLGLWGQYSYEQYF. For the CDR3, the DNA is TGTGCCAGCAGTTTATTGGGGTTGTGGGGACAGTATTCCTACGAGCAGTACTTC. This chain links TRBV28 with TRBJ2-7; 7 bases agree with TRBD1. Trimming at V came to 1 base and at J to 1 base, leaving 13 bases not matched to a gene. The CDR3 runs 18 residues. Germline loops: CDR1 MDHEN, CDR2 SYDVKM.

This chain joins TRBV6-2 or TRBV6-3 and TRBJ1-2, with no clear D. Per germline, CDR1 MNHEY and CDR2 SVGEGT. This CDR3 contains 15 residues. Between the trimmed V and J ends, which lost 5 bases and 6 bases, there was a span of 19 bases. The CDR3 protein is CASSPFPGSPDGYTF. The DNA of the CDR3 is TGTGCCAGCAGTCCTTTCCCGGGATCTCCGGATGGCTACACCTTC.

The rearrangement uses TRBV4-2 and TRBJ2-5; 10 bases line up with TRBD2. V dropped 1 base and J dropped 0; count of bases not matched to a gene: 5. The CDR3 covers 17 residues. Per the germline V gene, CDR1 is LGHNA and CDR2 is YNFKEQ. CDR3: CASSQGGTSDNQETQYF. As DNA, the CDR3 is TGTGCCAGCAGCCAAGGAGGGACTAGCGATAACCAAGAGACCCAGTACTTC.

In its sample, this clonotype was seen a few times. Sequence at one end of the junction differs from germline and may be a read error. The chain joins TRBV10-3 to TRBJ2-1, with a tentative D call TRBD1 (5 bases). CDR3 size: 15 residues. Germline V lookup: CDR1 ENHRY, CDR2 SYGVKD. CDR3 DNA sequence: TGTGCCTTCAGGGTTGTTAAGACTGGGTACAATGAGCAGTTCTTC. Its translation: CAFRVVKTGYNEQFF.

The V and J genes are TRBV5-1 and TRBJ2-7; tentative D call: TRBD2 (6 bases). The germline V gene has CDR1 SGHRS and CDR2 YFSETQ. V lost 9 bases to trimming and J lost 1 base, with 26 bases between them. This CDR3 is built from 17 residues. CDR3 residues: CATRAWIGTYASYEQYF. The CDR3 DNA reads as TGCGCCACCCGTGCCTGGATTGGGACTTATGCTTCCTACGAGCAGTACTTC.

The table lists this clonotype with many counts. V is TRBV7-9 and J is TRBJ1-1; the match to TRBD1 covers 8 bases. This CDR3 spans 15 amino acids. CDR1 and CDR2 from the germline V gene are SEHNR and FQNEAQ (reference sequence). Germline trimming cut 5 bases from V and 1 base from J; bases unmatched to any gene: 6. The CDR3 bases are TGTGCCAGCAGCCAAGCAGGGGGCCCGAACACTGAAGCTTTCTTT. This gives the protein CASSQAGGPNTEAFF.

The chain combines TRBV20-1 with TRBJ2-7; no clear D. Germline CDR1 DFQATT, CDR2 SNEGSKA (reference sequence). CDR3 size: 10 residues. V was trimmed by 6 bases and J by 7 bases, leaving 10 bases between them. CDR3 in DNA: TGCAGTGCGGGCCTACCTGAGCAGTACTTC. Encoded protein: CSAGLPEQYF.

The chain employs TRBV6-5 and TRBJ2-3; D perhaps matches TRBD2 (6 bases). This CDR3 region has 17 residues. V dropped 0 bases and J dropped 6 bases, with 19 bases sitting between them. Germline CDR1 MNHEY, CDR2 SVGAGI. Here the CDR3 reads CASSYSSAGILPDTQYF. In DNA, the CDR3 is TGTGCCAGCAGTTACTCGAGCGCGGGGATACTTCCGGATACGCAGTATTTT.

V usage is TRBV3-1 and J usage is TRBJ2-3, with D tentatively TRBD1 (6 bases). The CDR3 loop spans 16 amino acids. Deletions cut 0 bases from V and 2 bases from J, with 12 bases between. Germline assignment: CDR1 LGHDT and CDR2 YNNKEL (reference sequence). The DNA for the CDR3 is TGTGCCAGCAGCCAAGATGGGGGCAGCCCCACAGATACGCAGTATTTT. Protein: CASSQDGGSPTDTQYF.

This clonotype showed up just a few times. The CDR3 bases are TGTGCCAGCAGTTTTGGGTTAGGGCAAGTAAGGTGGTATTTT. Translation: CASSFGLGQVRWYF. The rearrangement joins TRBV12-3 or TRBV12-4 to TRBJ2-3; D ambiguous. This CDR3 comprises 14 residues. Trimming took 3 bases from V and 14 from J, leaving 21 bases between them.